This T cell receptor (beta chain) was recovered during a study of shared clonotypes between healthy human individuals. Only in-frame clones appear in the TCRdb table, and some are missing; sequencing was by immunoSEQ multiplex PCR. The data contain roughly 2.2 million clones, more than 85% of them seen just once; the ten biggest clones take up 0.35% to 0.45%. Turning to this clone: Other DNA sequences in the sample encode the same CDR3.

Both subsets, CD45RA+ naive and CD45RA-negative memory, were split from the CD4+ cells. The CDR3 consists of 14 residues. The germline gives CDR1 SGHRS, CDR2 YFSETQ. V trimming: 3 bases; J trimming: 5 bases; junction bases outside the gene matches: 2. The genes are TRBV5-1 and TRBJ2-5; 12 bases line up with TRBD2. Sequenced sample: naive CD4+ T cells from PBMCs. Subset specified: CD45RA+ positively selected. The sequence was obtained from a man between 18 and 35 years old in good health. Some clones in this sample may be carry-over from other donors' samples. CDR3 region: CASSSTSGGETQYF. For the CDR3, the DNA is TGCGCCAGCAGCTCCACTAGCGGGGGGGAGACCCAGTACTTC.